The 31 T cell receptor beta chains below all came from one sample that was sequenced in a study of T cells in localized non-small cell lung cancer (dated by TCRdb to 2020 to 2022). The method behind the library was the immunoSEQ multiplex PCR assay. TCRdb provides this immuneACCESS table in a form limited to in-frame rearrangements. Some clones are lacking; in checked studies, under half of them reflect an unresolved V gene, and why the rest are absent is not known. This sample gives roughly 76,000 clones in total; over 60% of them show up just once. The ten largest clones represent 15% to 20% of the sample. The sample in question was PBMCs, obtained before any cancer treatment. The receptors were sampled from a man aged 40-75 years with stage II squamous cell lung carcinoma.

This clone was detected once. This rearrangement joins TRBV7-8 to TRBJ1-5; maybe TRBD1 (6 bases). V lost 2 bases and J lost 5, with 13 bases in between. This CDR3 spans 15 amino acids. Germline-derived CDR1 and CDR2 are SGHVS and FQNEAQ. The CDR3 loop is CASSLSDSSYQPQHF. DNA of the CDR3: TGTGCCAGCAGCTTATCGGACAGCTCTTATCAGCCCCAGCATTTT.

This clone showed up just a few times. The chain joins TRBV5-6 to TRBJ1-1; D is possibly TRBD1 (5 bases). The germline gives CDR1 SGHDT, CDR2 YYEEEE. The CDR3 has 11 residues. Trimming shortened V by 2 bases and J by 10 bases, and 9 bases separated the two germline ends. CDR3 protein: CASSLRGPAFF. DNA of the CDR3: TGTGCCAGCAGCTTAAGGGGTCCAGCTTTCTTT.

This clone was seen just once. The V and J genes are TRBV5-1 and TRBJ2-1; D tentatively reads TRBD1 or TRBD2 (5 bases each). Trimming stripped 4 bases from V and 5 bases from J, with 16 bases between. The CDR3 spans 15 residues. Germline lookup yields CDR1 SGHRS and CDR2 YFSETQ. CDR3 protein: CASSQQRGSDNEQFF. The CDR3 nucleotides read TGCGCCAGCAGCCAGCAGAGGGGTTCAGACAATGAGCAGTTCTTC. The variable domain in full, with the rest retrieved from reference TRBV5-1 and TRBJ2-1, is KAGVTQTPRYLIKTRGQQVTLSCSPISGHRSVSWYQQTPGQGLQFLFEYFSETQRNKGNFPGRFSGRQFSNSRSEMNVSTLELGDSALYLCASSQQRGSDNEQFFGPGTRLTVL.

The chain is built from TRBV6-5 and TRBJ2-3, with D perhaps matching TRBD1 (5 bases). This CDR3 is 12 amino acids long. Trimming stripped 8 bases from V and 10 bases from J, with 16 bases between. The germline gives CDR1 MNHEY, CDR2 SVGAGI. Here the CDR3 reads CASGPIRAAQYF. The CDR3 DNA follows: TGTGCCAGCGGACCGATCAGGGCGGCGCAGTATTTT.

A single count supports this clone. The V gene is TRBV2, the J gene TRBJ2-7; 9 bases align to TRBD2. There are 15 residues in the CDR3. Trimming at V came to 5 bases and at J to 2 bases, leaving 7 bases not matched to a gene. CDR1 and CDR2 from the germline V gene are SNHLY and FYNNEI. This chain's CDR3 is CASSPSGGSTYEQYF. The CDR3 region has the DNA TGTGCCAGCAGTCCCAGCGGGGGGTCCACCTACGAGCAGTACTTC.

The chain employs TRBV5-6 and TRBJ1-4; tentative D call: TRBD1 (5 bases). V was clipped by 0 bases and J by 3 bases, with 9 bases between them. The germline CDR1 and CDR2 sequences are SGHDT and YYEEEE. This CDR3 spans 15 amino acids. This CDR3 is CASSLEGRSNEKLFF. The CDR3, as DNA: TGTGCCAGCAGCTTGGAGGGACGGTCTAATGAAAAACTGTTTTTT.

The genes are TRBV18 and TRBJ1-5; D remains unclear. Between the trimmed V and J ends, which lost 3 bases and 0 bases, there was a span of 6 bases. The CDR3 consists of 14 residues. Germline V CDR1 and CDR2: KGHSH, LQKENI. The chain's CDR3 is CASSPKISNQPQHF. The CDR3 DNA sequence: TGTGCCAGCTCACCTAAAATTAGCAATCAGCCCCAGCATTTT.

The rearrangement links TRBV14 to TRBJ1-1; a possible D gene is TRBD1 (6 bases). Per germline, CDR1 SGHDN and CDR2 FVKESK. The CDR3 extends over 16 amino acids. Deletions cut 4 bases from V and 3 bases from J, with 18 bases between. DNA of the CDR3: TGTGCCAGCAGCCCGAAAAGGAGACAGGCTTACACTGAAGCTTTCTTT. Translating gives CASSPKRRQAYTEAFF.

The chain uses TRBV28 and TRBJ1-1; D not certain. The germline CDR1 and CDR2 sequences are MDHEN and SYDVKM. Trimming left V 4 bases short and J 7 bases short, with 10 bases between. The CDR3 totals 12 residues. CDR3: CASSSLVSEAFF. In nucleotides, the CDR3 is TGTGCCAGCAGTTCCCTCGTAAGTGAAGCTTTCTTT.

This clone has a handful of counts. The chain has TRBV7-8 and TRBJ2-2; D gene uncertain. The CDR3 loop spans 13 amino acids. Trimming took off 6 bases at V and 9 bases at J, with 14 bases between the two ends. CDR1 and CDR2 from the germline V gene are SGHVS and FQNEAQ. DNA for the CDR3: TGTGCCAGCAGTTCAAGGACGCCCCGGGAGCTGTTTTTT. Residues: CASSSRTPRELFF.

The CDR3 loop is CASSPSPGNYGYTF. In DNA, the CDR3 is TGCGCCAGCAGCCCGAGCCCAGGGAACTATGGCTACACCTTC. The chain employs TRBV5-1 and TRBJ1-2; TRBD1 is a possible D gene (5 bases). V was clipped by 4 bases and J by 2 bases, with 12 bases between them. The CDR3 runs 14 residues. Germline CDR1 is SGHRS and CDR2 is YFSETQ.

This sequence joins TRBV5-1 and TRBJ1-1; no reliable D call. Germline V gives CDR1 SGHRS, CDR2 YFSETQ. CDR3 size: 12 residues. V lost 4 bases, J lost 8 bases, and 12 bases lay in between. The CDR3 DNA is TGCGCCAGCAGCGAAACCTCTTTCGAAGCTTTCTTT. It translates to CASSETSFEAFF.

Here the CDR3 DNA reads TGCGCCAGCAGCCAAGCTTTTACGGGCCAGCCCCAGCATTTT. Residues: CASSQAFTGQPQHF. J is TRBJ1-5 and V is TRBV4-1; D not certain. Between the trimmed V and J ends, which lost 1 base and 7 bases, there was a span of 11 bases. Germline CDR1 MGHRA, CDR2 YSYEKL. The CDR3 runs 14 residues.

The J gene is TRBJ2-5, the V gene TRBV5-1; TRBD2 aligns across 8 bases. The CDR3 is 15 amino acids. V shed 0 bases and J 5 bases; nucleotides not matched to a gene: 6. CDR1 is SGHRS and CDR2 is YFSETQ in the germline V gene. DNA for the CDR3: TGCGCCAGCAGCTTGGTCGGGAGGGCCCACGAGACCCAGTACTTC. Translated, it gives CASSLVGRAHETQYF.

Here the CDR3 reads CASSLGGQPYEQYF. DNA of the CDR3: TGTGCCAGCAGCTTAGGAGGACAGCCCTACGAGCAGTACTTC. The chain combines TRBV11-3 with TRBJ2-7, with TRBD1 as a possible D gene (6 bases). This CDR3 contains 14 residues. Deletions cut 1 base from V and 2 bases from J, with 9 bases between. Germline CDR1 SGHNT, CDR2 YENEEA.

The rearrangement uses TRBV28 and TRBJ1-4, with TRBD1 identical over 7 bases. Germline lookup yields CDR1 MDHEN and CDR2 SYDVKM. V lost 3 bases, J lost 4 bases, and 5 bases stayed unmatched. The CDR3 is 15 residues long. CDR3 amino acids: CASSFWDSFNEKLFF. The CDR3 DNA follows: TGTGCCAGCAGTTTCTGGGACAGCTTTAATGAAAAACTGTTTTTT.

As to this clone: The junction and the germline gene differ at one end; a read error may be behind it. The chain links TRBV7-7 to TRBJ2-6, with D hard to call. Germline V gives CDR1 SSHAT, CDR2 FNYEAQ (reference sequence). There are 13 residues in the CDR3. The CDR3 sequence is CASSPTGANVLTF. The CDR3 DNA sequence: TGTGCTAGCAGCCCTACTGGGGCCAACGTCCTGACTTTC.

This chain joins TRBV27 and TRBJ1-1; 9 bases align to TRBD1. The CDR3 covers 15 residues. V trimming: 5 bases; J trimming: 5 bases; junction bases outside the gene matches: 9. Germline V gene sequence: CDR1 MNHEY, CDR2 SMNVEV (reference sequence). Written as DNA, the CDR3 is TGTGCCAGCAGTCCAGGGACAGGGCTGGAGACTGAAGCTTTCTTT. Protein: CASSPGTGLETEAFF.

This chain links TRBV5-8 with TRBJ2-5; 12 positions agree with TRBD1. This CDR3 region has 16 residues. Germline V gene sequence: CDR1 SGHTS, CDR2 YDEGEE. Unmatched junction bases numbered 3, after V lost 3 bases and J lost 0 bases. The CDR3 nucleotides are TGTGCCAGCAGCTCCGGGACAGGGGGCCACCAAGAGACCCAGTACTTC. This codes for CASSSGTGGHQETQYF.

The rearrangement joins TRBV14 to TRBJ2-3, with D unresolved. Trimming removed 6 bases at V and 8 bases at J, with 15 bases between. This CDR3 spans 13 amino acids. Germline V CDR1 and CDR2: SGHDN, FVKESK. The CDR3 region has the DNA TGTGCCAGCAGGGTAGAGGCCTATGGTACGCAGTATTTT. Its protein is CASRVEAYGTQYF.

The rearrangement links TRBV7-2 to TRBJ1-1, with D possibly matching TRBD1 (6 bases). V lost 5 bases and J 5 bases, leaving 18 bases between the germline ends. In germline, CDR1 is SGHTA, CDR2 FQGNSA. The CDR3 is 15 amino acids. The CDR3 here is CASSLIPGTPTEAFF. The CDR3 DNA is TGTGCCAGCAGCCTCATCCCTGGGACACCGACTGAAGCTTTCTTT.

The chain uses TRBV6-5 and TRBJ2-1, with D tentatively TRBD2 (5 bases). This CDR3 has 16 residues. In germline, CDR1 is MNHEY, CDR2 SVGAGI. V gave up 1 base and J gave up 7 bases, with 17 bases separating them. The CDR3 DNA is TGTGCCAGCAGTTACTGGGTAGCCCCTTCGGGGAATGAGCAGTTCTTC. This translates into CASSYWVAPSGNEQFF.

The gene calls are TRBV23-1 and TRBJ2-7; a possible D gene is TRBD1 (6 bases). TRBV23-1 is filed as an ORF, its function uncertain. V was pared by 2 bases and J by 5 bases, with 7 bases between. This CDR3 spans 12 amino acids. CDR3 in DNA: TGCGCCAGCAGTCAAGGGGGCCACGAGCAGTACTTC. It specifies CASSQGGHEQYF.

The genes are TRBV27 and TRBJ2-2, with 9 bases identical to TRBD1. The CDR3 has 15 residues. Germline loops: CDR1 MNHEY, CDR2 SMNVEV (reference sequence). With V trimmed by 5 bases and J by 6 bases, 7 bases remained unmatched. For the CDR3, the DNA is TGTGCCAGCAGTACCGGGACAGGGATTTCCGGGGAGCTGTTTTTT. Protein sequence: CASSTGTGISGELFF.

The chain carries TRBV30 and TRBJ1-2; D is perhaps TRBD1 (6 bases). Trimming removed 2 bases from V and 5 bases from J, with 9 bases in between. This CDR3 region has 12 residues. Germline V CDR1 and CDR2: GTSNPN, SVGIG (reference sequence). The CDR3 is CAWSSTGYGYTF. The CDR3 DNA reads as TGTGCCTGGAGTTCAACAGGGTATGGCTACACCTTC.

This clone was seen repeatedly, ten times or more. The chain uses TRBV28 and TRBJ2-2, with D tentatively TRBD1 (6 bases). CDR3 length: 13 amino acids. V dropped 6 bases and J dropped 1 base, with 6 bases sitting between them. CDR1 is MDHEN, CDR2 SYDVKM, per germline. CDR3 coding DNA: TGTGCCAGCAGGACAGGGAACACCGGGGAGCTGTTTTTT. Its translation is CASRTGNTGELFF.

The chain combines TRBV15 with TRBJ1-1, with no clear D. The germline V gene has CDR1 LNHNV and CDR2 YYDKDF (reference sequence). Trimming took 0 bases from V and 0 from J, leaving 5 bases between them. The CDR3 is 14 residues long. CDR3 amino acids: CATSRDQMNTEAFF. The CDR3 DNA sequence: TGTGCCACCAGCAGAGATCAGATGAACACTGAAGCTTTCTTT. Combining the CDR3 with reference TRBV15 and TRBJ1-1 gives the whole variable domain DAMVIQNPRYQVTQFGKPVTLSCSQTLNHNVMYWYQQKSSQAPKLLFHYYDKDFNNEADTPDNFQSRRPNTSFCFLDIRSPGLGDTAMYLCATSRDQMNTEAFFGQGTRLTVV.

The chain couples TRBV27 to TRBJ2-7, with D hard to call. V lost 8 bases to trimming and J lost 3 bases, with 20 bases between them. The CDR3 is 15 residues long. Germline V gene lookup returns CDR1 MNHEY and CDR2 SMNVEV (reference sequence). The CDR3 coding sequence is TGTGCCAGCGCCCCAACCGCGCCGACCTACTACGAGCAGTACTTC. This gives the protein CASAPTAPTYYEQYF.

The genes are TRBV19 and TRBJ2-1, with unresolved D. The CDR3 totals 14 residues. Germline CDR1 and CDR2: LNHDA and SQIVND (reference sequence). The ends were cut back, 4 bases at V and 4 bases at J, with 11 bases in the middle. The CDR3 DNA is TGTGCCAGTAGTACCCCAGGACGGTACAATGAGCAGTTCTTC. Protein: CASSTPGRYNEQFF.

The chain combines TRBV6-5 with TRBJ2-4, with D unresolved. This CDR3 region has 13 residues. The germline CDR1 and CDR2 sequences are MNHEY and SVGAGI. V lost 3 bases and J lost 7, with 10 bases in between. CDR3 in amino acids: CASSYGATNIQYF. For the CDR3, the DNA is TGTGCCAGCAGTTATGGAGCAACGAACATTCAGTACTTC.

This clone turned up a few times. The chain joins TRBV19 to TRBJ1-2, with a possible D match to TRBD1 (5 bases). From germline, CDR1 is LNHDA and CDR2 SQIVND (reference sequence). This CDR3 spans 14 amino acids. V lost 4 bases to trimming and J lost 13 bases, with 22 bases between them. The CDR3 protein is CASSTPPDRDLLTF. CDR3 coding DNA: TGTGCCAGTAGTACACCCCCAGACAGAGATCTTCTCACCTTC.